This record concerns one T cell receptor (beta chain) sequence. This specimen belongs to a study of T cell changes during pregnancy in multiple sclerosis. Sequencing was performed with immunoSEQ multiplex PCR; in TCRdb, only in-frame clones are kept and a portion is missing. The data show around 34,000 clones, about nine tenths seen once. V was pared by 3 bases and J by 1 base, with 4 bases of the junction left unmatched. Germline CDR1 reads SGHVS; CDR2 reads FQNEAQ. The CDR3 consists of 17 residues. The input for sequencing was CD8+ T cells from peripheral blood mononuclear cells, taken before pregnancy. The chain links TRBV7-8 to TRBJ2-2, with TRBD1 matching over 11 bases. This clonotype was sampled from a female donor with multiple sclerosis, enrolled in a pregnancy study. CDR3 coding DNA: TGTGCCAGCAGCTTCCGGACAGGGGGCTGGAACACCGGGGAGCTGTTTTTT. The encoded protein is CASSFRTGGWNTGELFF.